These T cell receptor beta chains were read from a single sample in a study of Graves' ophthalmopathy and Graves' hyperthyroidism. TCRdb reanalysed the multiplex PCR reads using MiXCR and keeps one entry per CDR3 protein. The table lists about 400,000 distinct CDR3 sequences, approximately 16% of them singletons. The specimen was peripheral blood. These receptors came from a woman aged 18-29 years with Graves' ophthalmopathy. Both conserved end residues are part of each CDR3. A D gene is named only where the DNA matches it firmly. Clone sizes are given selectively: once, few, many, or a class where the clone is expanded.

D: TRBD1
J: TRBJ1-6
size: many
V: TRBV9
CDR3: CASSADDRGNSPLHF
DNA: TGTGCCAGCAGCGCTGATGACAGGGGTAATTCACCCCTCCACTTT

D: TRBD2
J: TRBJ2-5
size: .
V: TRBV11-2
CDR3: CASSPRQLAGGPETQYF
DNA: TGTGCCAGCAGTCCACGGCAGCTAGCGGGGGGGCCAGAGACCCAGTACTTC

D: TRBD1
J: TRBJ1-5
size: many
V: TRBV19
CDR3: CASSPGQGVNQPQHF
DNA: TGTGCCAGTAGTCCTGGACAGGGGGTCAATCAGCCCCAGCATTTT

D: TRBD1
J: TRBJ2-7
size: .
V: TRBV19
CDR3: CASSNYGTGNYEQYF
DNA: TGTGCCAGTAGCAATTACGGGACAGGGAACTACGAGCAGTACTTC

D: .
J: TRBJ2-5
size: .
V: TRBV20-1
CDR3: CSALQRETQYF
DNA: TGCAGTGCCCTCCAGCGGGAGACCCAGTACTTC

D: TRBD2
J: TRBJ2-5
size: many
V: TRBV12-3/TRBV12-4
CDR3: CASRVGTSGGARETQYF
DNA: TGTGCCAGCAGAGTCGGGACTAGCGGGGGGGCTCGAGAGACCCAGTACTTC

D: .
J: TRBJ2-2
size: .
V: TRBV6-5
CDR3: CASGLGGINTGELFF
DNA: TGTGCCAGCGGTTTGGGAGGAATCAACACCGGGGAGCTGTTTTTT

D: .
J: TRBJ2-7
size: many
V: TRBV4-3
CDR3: CASSQDRDSTYEQYF
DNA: TGCGCCAGCAGCCAAGACCGGGACTCCACCTACGAGCAGTACTTC

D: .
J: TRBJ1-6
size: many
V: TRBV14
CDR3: CASSQGRNIRNSPLHF
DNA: TGTGCCAGCAGCCAAGGAAGAAACATTCGTAATTCACCCCTCCACTTT

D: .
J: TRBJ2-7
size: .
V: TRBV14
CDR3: CASSQLGLVQYF
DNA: TGTGCCAGCAGCCAACTAGGATTGGTGCAGTACTTC

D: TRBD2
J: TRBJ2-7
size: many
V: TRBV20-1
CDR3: CSASSGRNHEQYF
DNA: TGCAGTGCTAGCAGCGGGAGAAACCACGAGCAGTACTTC

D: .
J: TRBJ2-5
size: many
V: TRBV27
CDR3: CASSVAGETQYF
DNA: TGTGCCAGCAGTGTTGCGGGCGAGACCCAGTACTTC

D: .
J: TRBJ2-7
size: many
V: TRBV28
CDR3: CASSRPDGTYEQYF
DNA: TGTGCCAGCAGTCGACCGGACGGTACCTACGAGCAGTACTTC

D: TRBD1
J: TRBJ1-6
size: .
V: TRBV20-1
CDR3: CSARASGTGSSYNSPLHF
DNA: TGCAGTGCCAGAGCCTCCGGGACAGGATCCTCCTATAATTCACCCCTCCACTTT

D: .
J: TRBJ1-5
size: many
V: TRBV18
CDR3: CASSPAGVGQPQHF
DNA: TGTGCCAGCTCACCAGCCGGGGTGGGACAGCCCCAGCATTTT

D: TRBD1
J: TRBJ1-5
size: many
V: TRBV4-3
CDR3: CASSQRTGEGVNQPQHF
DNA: TGCGCCAGCAGCCAACGGACAGGGGAAGGGGTCAATCAGCCCCAGCATTTT

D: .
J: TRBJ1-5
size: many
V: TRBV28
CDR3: CASSSGGNQPQHF
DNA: TGTGCCAGCAGTTCCGGGGGCAATCAGCCCCAGCATTTT

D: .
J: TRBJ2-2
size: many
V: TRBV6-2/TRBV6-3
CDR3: CASSYSTGRGTGELFF
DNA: TGTGCCAGCAGTTACTCGACAGGGAGGGGGACCGGGGAGCTGTTTTTT

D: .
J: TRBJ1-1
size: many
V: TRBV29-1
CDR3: CSVVRHDTEAFF
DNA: TGCAGCGTTGTCCGGCACGACACTGAAGCTTTCTTT

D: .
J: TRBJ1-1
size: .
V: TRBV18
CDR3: CASSQDQNTEAFF
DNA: TGTGCCAGCTCTCAAGATCAGAACACTGAAGCTTTCTTT

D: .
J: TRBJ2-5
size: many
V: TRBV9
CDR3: CASSSEGLSLETQYF
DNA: TGTGCCAGCAGCTCTGAGGGACTTTCCCTAGAGACCCAGTACTTC

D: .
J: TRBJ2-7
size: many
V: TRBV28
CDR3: CASSLAFREQYF
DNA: TGTGCCAGCAGTTTGGCGTTCAGGGAGCAGTACTTC

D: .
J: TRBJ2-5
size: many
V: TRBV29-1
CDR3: CSVVGPLKETQYF
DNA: TGCAGCGTTGTGGGACCCCTAAAAGAGACCCAGTACTTC

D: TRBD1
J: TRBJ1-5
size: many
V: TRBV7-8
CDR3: CASSLGDRGGNQPQHF
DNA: TGTGCCAGCAGCTTAGGGGACAGGGGGGGCAATCAGCCCCAGCATTTT

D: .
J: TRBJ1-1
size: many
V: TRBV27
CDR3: CASSLSGVRDEAFF
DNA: TGTGCCAGCAGTTTATCAGGGGTAAGAGATGAAGCTTTCTTT

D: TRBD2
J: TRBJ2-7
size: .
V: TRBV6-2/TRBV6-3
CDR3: CASSYRSTSGYEQYF
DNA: TGTGCCAGCAGTTATCGGTCGACTAGCGGGTACGAGCAGTACTTC

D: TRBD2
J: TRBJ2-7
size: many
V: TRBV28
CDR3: CASTLQVMTSGATPFYEQYF
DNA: TGTGCCAGCACTCTGCAGGTGATGACTAGCGGGGCTACACCATTCTACGAGCAGTACTTC

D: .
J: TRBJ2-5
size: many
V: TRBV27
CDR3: CASSLWGGETQYF
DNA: TGTGCCAGCAGTTTATGGGGCGGAGAGACCCAGTACTTC

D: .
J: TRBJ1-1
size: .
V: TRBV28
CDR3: CASSWEGGTEAFF
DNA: TGTGCCAGCAGTTGGGAAGGTGGCACTGAAGCTTTCTTT

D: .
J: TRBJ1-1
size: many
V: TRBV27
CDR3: CASSRERTEAFF
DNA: TGTGCCAGCAGTAGAGAGAGGACTGAAGCTTTCTTT

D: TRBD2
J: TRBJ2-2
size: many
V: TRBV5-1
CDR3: CASSSRGGANTGELFF
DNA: TGCGCCAGCAGCTCCCGTGGGGGGGCGAACACCGGGGAGCTGTTTTTT

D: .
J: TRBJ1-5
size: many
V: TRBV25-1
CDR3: CASAPEDSNQPQHF
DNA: TGTGCCAGTGCTCCAGAAGATAGCAATCAGCCCCAGCATTTT

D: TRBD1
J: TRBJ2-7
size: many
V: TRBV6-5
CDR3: CASGRDRQGEQYF
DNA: TGTGCCAGCGGCCGGGACAGGCAGGGCGAGCAGTACTTC

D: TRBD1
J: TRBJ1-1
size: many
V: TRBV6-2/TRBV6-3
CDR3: CASSWTGQFNTEAFF
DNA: TGTGCCAGCAGTTGGACAGGCCAATTTAACACTGAAGCTTTCTTT

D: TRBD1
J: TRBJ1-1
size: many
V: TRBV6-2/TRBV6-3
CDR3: CASSYRQGYGNTEAFF
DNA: TGTGCCAGCAGTTATAGACAGGGGTACGGGAACACTGAAGCTTTCTTT

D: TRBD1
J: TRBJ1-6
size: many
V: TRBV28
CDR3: CASCCDRASYNSPLHF
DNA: TGTGCCAGCTGCTGTGACAGGGCATCCTATAATTCACCCCTCCACTTT

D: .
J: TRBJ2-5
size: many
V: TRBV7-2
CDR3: CASSEQVGQETQYF
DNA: TGTGCCAGCAGCGAACAGGTGGGACAAGAGACCCAGTACTTC

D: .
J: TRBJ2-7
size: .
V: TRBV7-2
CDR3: CASRTDGTYEQYF
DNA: TGTGCCAGCAGAACGGACGGTACCTACGAGCAGTACTTC

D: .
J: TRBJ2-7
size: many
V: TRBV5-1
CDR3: CASSLNTGAYYEQYF
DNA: TGCGCCAGCAGCTTGAATACGGGGGCCTACTACGAGCAGTACTTC

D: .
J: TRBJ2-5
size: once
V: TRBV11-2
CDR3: CASSLLGGGMGGETQYF
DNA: TGTGCCAGCAGCCTCCTGGGTGGCGGGATGGGAGGAGAGACCCAGTACTTC

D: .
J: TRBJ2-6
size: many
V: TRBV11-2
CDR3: CASTGQTISGANVLTF
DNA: TGTGCCAGCACCGGACAGACTATCTCTGGGGCCAACGTCCTGACTTTC

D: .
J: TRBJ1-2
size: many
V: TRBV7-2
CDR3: CASSLGAETGGYTF
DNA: TGTGCCAGCAGCTTAGGGGCAGAGACAGGAGGCTACACCTTC

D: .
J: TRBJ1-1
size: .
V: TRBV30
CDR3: CAWSGAGAFSF
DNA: TGTGCCTGGAGTGGGGCAGGGGCCTTTTCATTT

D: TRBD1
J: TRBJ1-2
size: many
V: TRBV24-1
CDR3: CATSAPGQSYGYTF
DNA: TGTGCCACCAGTGCCCCGGGACAGAGCTATGGCTACACCTTC

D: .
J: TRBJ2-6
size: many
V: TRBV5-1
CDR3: CASRLGGSGANVLTF
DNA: TGCGCCAGCCGGTTAGGGGGCTCTGGGGCCAACGTCCTGACTTTC

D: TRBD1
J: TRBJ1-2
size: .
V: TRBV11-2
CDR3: CASSLSGTGANYGYTF
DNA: TGTGCCAGCAGCTTGTCCGGGACAGGAGCTAACTATGGCTACACCTTC

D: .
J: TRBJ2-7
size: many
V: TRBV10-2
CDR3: CASSGGGRALSYEQYF
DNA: TGCGCCAGCAGTGGGGGGGGCAGAGCGCTTTCCTACGAGCAGTACTTC

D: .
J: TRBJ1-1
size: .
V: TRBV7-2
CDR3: CASSFHPGRATEAFF
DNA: TGTGCCAGCAGCTTCCACCCGGGACGGGCGACTGAAGCTTTCTTT

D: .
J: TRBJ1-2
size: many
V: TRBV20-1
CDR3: CSVGRGYTF
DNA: TGCAGTGTAGGTCGTGGCTACACCTTC